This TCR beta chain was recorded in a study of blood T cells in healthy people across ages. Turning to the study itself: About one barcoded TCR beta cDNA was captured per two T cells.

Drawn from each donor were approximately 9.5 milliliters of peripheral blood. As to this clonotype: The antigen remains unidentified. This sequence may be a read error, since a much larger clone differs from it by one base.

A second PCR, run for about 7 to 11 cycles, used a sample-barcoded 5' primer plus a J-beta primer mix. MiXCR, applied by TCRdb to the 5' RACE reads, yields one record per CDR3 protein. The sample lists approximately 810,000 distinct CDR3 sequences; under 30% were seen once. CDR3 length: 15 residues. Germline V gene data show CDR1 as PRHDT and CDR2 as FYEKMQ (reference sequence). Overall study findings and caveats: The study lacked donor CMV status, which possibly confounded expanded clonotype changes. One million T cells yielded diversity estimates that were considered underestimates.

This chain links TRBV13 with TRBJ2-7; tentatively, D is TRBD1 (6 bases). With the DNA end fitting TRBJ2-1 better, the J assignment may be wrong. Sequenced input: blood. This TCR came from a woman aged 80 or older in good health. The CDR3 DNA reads TGTGCCAGCAGCCCAGGCCCGCAGGGGCGCTACGAGCAGTTCTTC. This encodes CASSPGPQGRYEQFF.